The 31 T cell receptor beta chains below all came from one sample that was sequenced in a study of immune cell composition in non-small cell lung cancer. Normal lung was sampled as far from the tumour as possible, at least 3 cm. Sequenced by immunoSEQ multiplex PCR; TCRdb stores in-frame clones only, minus some. The table has more than 6,500 clones, 67% seen once. The sequenced material came from non-adjacent lung tissue. The receptors stem from a human donor with non-small cell lung cancer.

This clone is labeled as medium-sized. The chain uses TRBV7-3 and TRBJ1-2, with D maybe TRBD1 (5 bases). Germline V CDR1 and CDR2: SGHTA, FQGTGA. V lost 2 bases, J lost 4 bases, and 8 bases lay in between. The CDR3 is 13 residues long. CDR3 loop: CASSLQGGYGYTF. DNA for the CDR3: TGTGCCAGCAGCTTACAGGGAGGCTATGGCTACACCTTC.

The V gene is TRBV5-6, the J gene TRBJ1-2; weak D call: TRBD1 (6 bases). Germline-derived CDR1 and CDR2 are SGHDT and YYEEEE. Deletions cut 2 bases from V and 8 bases from J, with 13 bases between. The CDR3 totals 13 residues. In DNA, the CDR3 is TGTGCCAGCAGCTTCCACAGGGATGGGGGCTACACCTTC. Translating it yields CASSFHRDGGYTF. The entire variable domain, with the rest obtained from reference TRBV5-6 and TRBJ1-2, is as follows: DAGVTQSPTHLIKTRGQQVTLRCSPKSGHDTVSWYQQALGQGPQFIFQYYEEEERQRGNFPDRFSGHQFPNYSSELNVNALLLGDSALYLCASSFHRDGGYTFGSGTRLTVV.

The chain is built from TRBV2 and TRBJ1-1; 7 bases map to TRBD1. V was clipped by 6 bases and J by 1 base; unmatched bases: 11. This CDR3 has 16 residues. Germline lookup yields CDR1 SNHLY and CDR2 FYNNEI. CDR3 in DNA: TGTGCCAGCAGCGCTACACCGGGACAGTGGAACACTGAAGCTTTCTTT. This translates into CASSATPGQWNTEAFF. Combining the CDR3 with reference TRBV2 and TRBJ1-1 gives the whole variable domain EPEVTQTPSHQVTQMGQEVILRCVPISNHLYFYWYRQILGQKVEFLVSFYNNEISEKSEIFDDQFSVERPDGSNFTLKIRSTKLEDSAMYFCASSATPGQWNTEAFFGQGTRLTVV.

The chain uses TRBV14 and TRBJ2-4, with 8 bases aligning to TRBD1. The ends lost 4 bases at V and 1 base at J; junction bases unmatched: 6. The CDR3 runs to 16 residues. The V gene's germline CDR1 is SGHDN and CDR2 FVKESK. Here the CDR3 DNA reads TGTGCCAGCAGCCCGGACAGGGAGAGGGCCAAAAACATTCAGTACTTC. Translation gives CASSPDRERAKNIQYF.

The chain couples TRBV9 to TRBJ2-7; 7 bases match TRBD2. V shed 4 bases and J 0 bases; nucleotides not matched to a gene: 10. The CDR3 consists of 16 residues. Germline CDR1 reads SGDLS; CDR2 reads YYNGEE. The chain's CDR3 is CASSSNIGRDSYEQYF. CDR3 sequence (DNA): TGTGCCAGCAGCTCGAATATTGGGAGGGACTCCTACGAGCAGTACTTC.

The chain carries TRBV6-5 and TRBJ1-1; D unresolved. V lost 2 bases, J lost 2 bases, and 15 bases lay in between. Germline-derived CDR1 and CDR2 are MNHEY and SVGAGI. This CDR3 comprises 16 residues. The CDR3 DNA is TGTGCCAGCAGTTACCTTGTTGCGGGAGCTAACACTGAAGCTTTCTTT. This encodes CASSYLVAGANTEAFF.

The chain has TRBV30 and TRBJ1-6; no definite D call. The CDR3 totals 15 residues. CDR1 GTSNPN and CDR2 SVGIG come from the germline V gene (reference sequence). The germline V and J ends were trimmed by 4 bases and 0 bases, with 10 bases remaining between them. CDR3 in amino acids: CAWTAESSYNSPLHF. DNA of the CDR3: TGTGCCTGGACCGCGGAGAGCTCCTATAATTCACCCCTCCACTTT.

The chain uses TRBV6-1 and TRBJ1-6; 7 nucleotides match TRBD1. The V gene's germline CDR1 is MNHNS and CDR2 SASEGT. The CDR3 runs 14 residues. V gave up 7 bases and J gave up 5 bases; unmatched junction bases: 5. CDR3 residues: CASIDRVNNSPLHF. The CDR3 nucleotides read TGTGCCAGCATTGACAGGGTCAATAATTCACCCCTCCACTTT.

The chain couples TRBV5-1 to TRBJ2-3, with D perhaps matching TRBD2 (6 bases). With 2 bases removed from V and 0 bases from J, the gap between germline ends came to 10 bases. The CDR3 extends over 15 amino acids. The germline CDR1 and CDR2 sequences are SGHRS and YFSETQ. Here the CDR3 DNA reads TGCGCCAGCAGCTTTGAGGGGAGGAGCACAGATACGCAGTATTTT. Encoded protein: CASSFEGRSTDTQYF.

The rearrangement uses TRBV28 and TRBJ1-2; D is possibly TRBD1 (5 bases). V lost 6 bases, J lost 7 bases, and 9 bases lay in between. This CDR3 has 11 amino acids. Germline V CDR1 and CDR2: MDHEN, SYDVKM. This CDR3 is CASRGGSGYTF. As DNA, the CDR3 is TGTGCCAGCAGGGGGGGGAGTGGCTACACCTTC.

The V call is TRBV5-6, the J call TRBJ1-1; the match to TRBD1 covers 8 bases. This CDR3 is 14 amino acids long. Per the germline V gene, CDR1 is SGHDT and CDR2 is YYEEEE. Losses at the gene ends were 4 bases for V and 4 bases for J; bases not matched to a gene: 6. The CDR3 loop reads CASSPQGAPTEAFF. The CDR3 DNA is TGTGCCAGCAGCCCCCAGGGGGCGCCCACTGAAGCTTTCTTT.

The chain couples TRBV29-1 to TRBJ2-1; tentative D call: TRBD1 (6 bases). Germline assignment: CDR1 SQVTM and CDR2 ANQGSEA. V was cut by 3 bases and J by 10 bases, with 16 bases left in between. The CDR3 is made up of 13 amino acids. CDR3 in amino acids: CSVDDRKNGEQFF. In DNA, the CDR3 is TGCAGCGTTGACGACAGGAAAAACGGGGAGCAGTTCTTC.

V usage is TRBV9 and J usage is TRBJ2-2, with a possible D match to TRBD1 (5 bases). The length of the CDR3 is 15 residues. Germline-derived CDR1 and CDR2 are SGDLS and YYNGEE. V was cut by 3 bases and J by 4 bases, with 13 bases left in between. The CDR3 loop is CASSAQTVPTGELFF. The CDR3 bases are TGTGCCAGCAGCGCCCAGACAGTTCCCACCGGGGAGCTGTTTTTT. Full variable domain (missing parts from reference TRBV9 and TRBJ2-2): DSGVTQTPKHLITATGQRVTLRCSPRSGDLSVYWYQQSLDQGLQFLIQYYNGEERAKGNILERFSAQQFPDLHSELNLSSLELGDSALYFCASSAQTVPTGELFFGEGSRLTVL.

This clone was detected a few times. The chain carries TRBV5-1 and TRBJ2-7; weak D call: TRBD1 (5 bases). This CDR3 is built from 13 residues. Per the germline V gene, CDR1 is SGHRS and CDR2 is YFSETQ. The V end lost 2 bases, the J end lost 5 bases, and 11 bases lay between the germline ends. The CDR3 DNA is TGCGCCAGCAGCTTAAACAGGTTAAACGAGCAGTACTTC. Encoded protein: CASSLNRLNEQYF. The full variable domain, with the rest looked up from reference TRBV5-1 and TRBJ2-7, is KAGVTQTPRYLIKTRGQQVTLSCSPISGHRSVSWYQQTPGQGLQFLFEYFSETQRNKGNFPGRFSGRQFSNSRSEMNVSTLELGDSALYLCASSLNRLNEQYFGPGTRLTVT.

V and J are TRBV15 and TRBJ1-1; D is unresolved. V gave up 0 bases and J gave up 0 bases, with 11 bases separating them. Germline V lookup: CDR1 LNHNV, CDR2 YYDKDF (reference sequence). The CDR3 is made up of 16 amino acids. DNA for the CDR3: TGTGCCACCAGCAGAGATTCAGTTTCAGTGAACACTGAAGCTTTCTTT. Amino acids: CATSRDSVSVNTEAFF.

This clone has just one count. This sequence joins TRBV5-4 and TRBJ1-1, with 7 bases identical to TRBD1. Per the germline V gene, CDR1 is SGHNT and CDR2 is YYREEE (reference sequence). J was trimmed by 3 bases and V by 0 bases; bases with no gene match: 5. The CDR3 is 15 amino acids. CDR3 DNA sequence: TGTGCCAGCAGCTTGGCTGGCAGGGGGGACACTGAAGCTTTCTTT. Residues: CASSLAGRGDTEAFF.

The chain uses TRBV28 and TRBJ1-2; 7 nucleotides agree with TRBD1. Trimming removed 3 bases from V and 7 bases from J; junction bases left unmatched: 2. This CDR3 is 12 amino acids long. CDR1 is MDHEN, CDR2 SYDVKM, per germline. The CDR3: CASSLAGGGYTF. The CDR3, as DNA: TGTGCCAGCAGTTTGGCAGGGGGTGGCTACACCTTC.

The chain joins TRBV19 to TRBJ1-6; 9 nucleotides align to TRBD1. V lost 7 bases to trimming and J lost 0 bases; unmatched junction nucleotides: 4. Looked up from germline, CDR1 is LNHDA and CDR2 is SQIVND (reference sequence). The CDR3 extends over 16 amino acids. DNA of the CDR3: TGTGCCAGTACCCCGACAGGGGGCTCCTATAATTCACCCCTCCACTTT. It codes for CASTPTGGSYNSPLHF.

V usage is TRBV7-9 and J usage is TRBJ2-7, with TRBD1 as a possible D gene (6 bases). This CDR3 is 16 amino acids long. The germline gives CDR1 SEHNR, CDR2 FQNEAQ (reference sequence). The germline V and J ends were trimmed by 1 base and 2 bases, with 15 bases remaining between them. DNA for the CDR3: TGTGCCAGCAGCTTAGTACCCGGACAGCGTACCTACGAGCAGTACTTC. The encoded protein is CASSLVPGQRTYEQYF. The full variable domain, in which reference TRBV7-9 and TRBJ2-7 provide the parts outside the CDR3, is DTGVSQNPRHKITKRGQNVTFRCDPISEHNRLYWYRQTLGQGPEFLTYFQNEAQLEKSRLLSDRFSAERPKGSFSTLEIQRTEQGDSAMYLCASSLVPGQRTYEQYFGPGTRLTVT.

The V and J genes are TRBV5-6 and TRBJ2-2; unclear D gene. The CDR3 sequence is 13 residues long. Germline CDR1 reads SGHDT; CDR2 reads YYEEEE. Trimming left V 1 base short and J 2 bases short, with 3 bases between. The CDR3 DNA reads as TGTGCCAGCAGCTTGTATAACACCGGGGAGCTGTTTTTT. This translates into CASSLYNTGELFF.

This clone was seen only a few times. The V and J genes are TRBV10-1 and TRBJ1-1; TRBD1 matches at 11 bases. V shed 6 bases, J shed 6 bases, and the junction held 12 bases outside the gene matches. The CDR3 is 16 residues long. Germline loops: CDR1 WNHNN, CDR2 SYGVQD (reference sequence). For the CDR3, the DNA is TGCGCCAGCAGGCCAGACGGACAGGGGGCTATCGCTGAAGCTTTCTTT. This sequence encodes CASRPDGQGAIAEAFF.

Relative to its sample, this clone is medium-sized. The chain joins TRBV28 to TRBJ1-5, with 8 bases identical to TRBD1. This CDR3 spans 15 amino acids. Germline loops: CDR1 MDHEN, CDR2 SYDVKM. With V trimmed by 6 bases and J by 5 bases, 9 bases remained unmatched. The CDR3 region has the DNA TGTGCCAGCAGCCCCAACAGGGGGATGTATCAGCCCCAGCATTTT. Encoded protein: CASSPNRGMYQPQHF.

This chain connects TRBV6-4 to TRBJ2-2; perhaps TRBD2 as D (5 bases). The CDR3 is 14 residues long. Trimming left V 0 bases short and J 3 bases short, with 5 bases between. Germline assignment: CDR1 MRHNA and CDR2 SNTAGT. CDR3 nucleotides: TGTGCCAGCAGTGACTCTAGCGACACCGGGGAGCTGTTTTTT. Protein sequence: CASSDSSDTGELFF.

The rearrangement links TRBV7-8 to TRBJ2-3; TRBD2 matches 9 bases. J gave up 6 bases and V 2 bases, and 3 bases lay outside the gene matches. The CDR3 extends over 14 amino acids. In germline, CDR1 is SGHVS, CDR2 FQNEAQ. The CDR3 DNA reads as TGTGCCAGCAGCTTACGCGGGGGGGTGGATACGCAGTATTTT. Its protein is CASSLRGGVDTQYF.

The chain uses TRBV5-4 and TRBJ2-5; D might be TRBD2 (5 bases). The V gene lost 9 bases and the J gene lost 4 bases, with 13 bases spanning the gap. CDR3 size: 12 residues. Germline V lookup: CDR1 SGHNT, CDR2 YYREEE (reference sequence). CDR3 residues: CAIYRDRETQYF. The CDR3 DNA is TGTGCCATCTACCGGGATCGAGAGACCCAGTACTTC. Full variable domain (missing parts from reference TRBV5-4 and TRBJ2-5): ETGVTQSPTHLIKTRGQQVTLRCSSQSGHNTVSWYQQALGQGPQFIFQYYREEENGRGNFPPRFSGLQFPNYSSELNVNALELDDSALYLCAIYRDRETQYFGPGTRLLVL.

This clone came up once. The chain links TRBV28 to TRBJ2-2; possibly TRBD2 for D (5 bases). The CDR3 extends over 14 amino acids. Trimming left V 7 bases short and J 2 bases short, with 11 bases between. Germline V lookup: CDR1 MDHEN, CDR2 SYDVKM. DNA of the CDR3: TGTGCCAGCATCTCTAGCCTCAACACCGGGGAGCTGTTTTTT. Amino acid sequence: CASISSLNTGELFF. The full variable domain, rest sourced from reference TRBV28 and TRBJ2-2, is DVKVTQSSRYLVKRTGEKVFLECVQDMDHENMFWYRQDPGLGLRLIYFSYDVKMKEKGDIPEGYSVSREKKERFSLILESASTNQTSMYLCASISSLNTGELFFGEGSRLTVL.

The sample holds a few counts of this clone. The rearrangement links TRBV5-1 to TRBJ2-2; 8 bases are a match to TRBD1. There are 16 residues in the CDR3. Germline CDR1 is SGHRS and CDR2 is YFSETQ. J gave up 1 base and V 0 bases, and 2 bases lay outside the gene matches. This CDR3 reads CASSLVGQGNTGELFF. The CDR3 nucleotides read TGCGCCAGCAGCTTGGTAGGACAGGGGAACACCGGGGAGCTGTTTTTT.

This clone was seen more than once but under ten times. The CDR3 DNA is TGTGCCAGCACCCATGGCGGGGACCATTCACCCCTCCACTTT. It translates to CASTHGGDHSPLHF. The V call is TRBV7-9, the J call TRBJ1-6, with D perhaps TRBD1 (5 bases). V gave up 7 bases and J gave up 8 bases, with 15 bases separating them. This CDR3 spans 14 amino acids. CDR1 and CDR2 from the germline V gene are SEHNR and FQNEAQ (reference sequence). The entire variable domain, with the rest obtained from reference TRBV7-9 and TRBJ1-6, is as follows: DTGVSQNPRHKITKRGQNVTFRCDPISEHNRLYWYRQTLGQGPEFLTYFQNEAQLEKSRLLSDRFSAERPKGSFSTLEIQRTEQGDSAMYLCASTHGGDHSPLHFGNGTRLTVT.

V is TRBV19 and J is TRBJ2-7, with 10 positions matching TRBD1. V was clipped by 2 bases and J by 3 bases; unmatched bases: 4. The CDR3 sequence is 15 residues long. The germline CDR1 and CDR2 sequences are LNHDA and SQIVND (reference sequence). The CDR3 DNA reads as TGTGCCAGTAGTATACAGGGACAGGGGTACTACGAGCAGTACTTC. Its protein product is CASSIQGQGYYEQYF.

A remark on this clone: At one of its ends the junction is not consistent with the germline gene, which may arise from a read error. Written as DNA, the CDR3 is TGTGCCAGCAGGTACAATTCACCCCTCCGCTTT. Amino acid sequence: CASRYNSPLRF. This chain joins TRBV2 and TRBJ1-6; D call uncertain. The CDR3 extends over 11 amino acids. The V gene's germline CDR1 is SNHLY and CDR2 FYNNEI.

This rearrangement joins TRBV7-3 to TRBJ2-1; a possible D gene is TRBD2 (5 bases). The V gene lost 3 bases and the J gene lost 6 bases, with 15 bases spanning the gap. The CDR3 extends over 15 amino acids. Germline CDR1 is SGHTA and CDR2 is FQGTGA. The CDR3 coding sequence is TGTGCCAGCAGCTTGGGTTGGAGGTCGGGCAATGAGCAGTTCTTC. It translates to CASSLGWRSGNEQFF.